The clone carrying this T cell receptor (beta chain) was counted a single time. Its antigen is not known. Being one base from a much bigger clone, this may be a read error. This record comes from a study of glioma-infiltrating T cells after dendritic cell vaccination. Germline trimming cut 0 bases from V and 4 bases from J; bases unmatched to any gene: 2. The CDR3 sequence is 15 residues long. The V gene's germline CDR1 is SNHLY and CDR2 FYNNEI. Clones were sequenced by immunoSEQ multiplex PCR, and TCRdb holds only the in-frame ones, with some missing. Found here are 90,000 to 95,000 clones, about 81% of them singletons; the top ten hold 2.1%. Sample time point: after dendritic cell vaccination, including at tumor progression/relapse. PBMC sampling occurred before vaccination, two weeks after the third dose, and at progression. Findings and limits, study-wide: Higher TCR clonality did not directly relate to longer survival.

Sequenced material: blood, taken after dendritic cell vaccination. The TCR was taken from a human donor with glioblastoma. This chain uses TRBV2 with TRBJ1-1; 10 bases are shared with TRBD1. The CDR3 nucleotides are TGTGCCAGCAGTGAAGCGGGGACAGGGGCCACTGAAGCTTTCTTT. Protein sequence: CASSEAGTGATEAFF. The whole variable domain, filled in from reference TRBV2 and TRBJ1-1, reads EPEVTQTPSHQVTQMGQEVILRCVPISNHLYFYWYRQILGQKVEFLVSFYNNEISEKSEIFDDQFSVERPDGSNFTLKIRSTKLEDSAMYFCASSEAGTGATEAFFGQGTRLTVV.